This entry describes one T cell receptor beta chain. The data were obtained in a study of blood T cell repertoires in COVID-19. Study overall: The origin of the acute and convalescent COVID-19 samples was the United States, Italy and Spain. In each case, the material was cDNA or gDNA derived from T cells, B-cell-depleted T cells, or PBMCs.

Germline CDR1 and CDR2: LNHDA and SQIVND (reference sequence). The CDR3 has 14 residues. The V segment lost 6 bases and the J segment 1 base; nucleotides outside the gene matches: 5. Data came from immunoSEQ multiplex PCR; TCRdb stores just in-frame clones and leaves some out. The sample comprises over 150,000 clones, about 80% of which are singletons, and approximately 30% rests with the top ten. Sequencing was carried out using peripheral blood. The clonotype originates from a woman in her fifties or sixties with acute or convalescent COVID-19. V is TRBV19 and J is TRBJ1-1, with 7 bases lining up with TRBD1. The CDR3 DNA reads TGTGCCAGTAGCCGGGGACAGAGGAACACTGAAGCTTTCTTT. Translation: CASSRGQRNTEAFF. Full variable domain (missing parts from reference TRBV19 and TRBJ1-1): DGGITQSPKYLFRKEGQNVTLSCEQNLNHDAMYWYRQDPGQGLRLIYYSQIVNDFQKGDIAEGYSVSREKKESFPLTVTSAQKNPTAFYLCASSRGQRNTEAFFGQGTRLTVV.